This TCR beta chain was identified during a study of blood T cell repertoires in COVID-19. Study-level information: PBMCs, B-cell-depleted T cells, or T cells were the source of the cDNA or gDNA that made up the material.

In the original processing: Reference gene primer amplification gave nucleated cell count estimates. Produced via immunoSEQ multiplex PCR; TCRdb's table is partial and in-frame only. The V and J calls and the clone size are those of that table, but D and trimming were determined from the DNA. This repertoire shows roughly 220,000 clones, 80% to 90% found once; its top ten account for approximately 3.4%. In terms of age and location, participants ranged from roughly 18 to 95 years and lived in about 25 US areas. Which cohort a participant joined came from the clinical history participants gave. Sample share makes this clone medium-sized. The sequence came from a woman aged 18-35 years in a cohort exposed to, infected with or recovered from COVID-19 (not recorded which). The sample was PBMCs or T cells enriched from blood (not recorded which).

The CDR3 nucleotides are TGTGCCAGCAGTTTCGCCGGGACAGGGAGATACGAGCAGTACTTC. Translated: CASSFAGTGRYEQYF. The chain recombines TRBV28 with TRBJ2-7; TRBD1 matches 9 bases. J was trimmed by 4 bases and V by 3 bases; bases with no gene match: 7. The CDR3 totals 15 residues. Germline CDR1 MDHEN, CDR2 SYDVKM.